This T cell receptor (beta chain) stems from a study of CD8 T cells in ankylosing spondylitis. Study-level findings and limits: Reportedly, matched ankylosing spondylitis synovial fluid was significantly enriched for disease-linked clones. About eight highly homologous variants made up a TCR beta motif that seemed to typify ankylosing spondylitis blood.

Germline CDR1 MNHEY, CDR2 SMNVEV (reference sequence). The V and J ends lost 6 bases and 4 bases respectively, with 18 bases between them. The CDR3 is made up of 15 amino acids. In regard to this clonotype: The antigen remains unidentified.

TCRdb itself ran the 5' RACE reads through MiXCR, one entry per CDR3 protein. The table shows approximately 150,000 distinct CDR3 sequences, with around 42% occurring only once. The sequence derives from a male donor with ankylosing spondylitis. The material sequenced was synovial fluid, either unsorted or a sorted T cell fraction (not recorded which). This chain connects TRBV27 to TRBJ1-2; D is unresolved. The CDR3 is CASSYSRSSPYGYTF. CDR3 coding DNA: TGTGCCAGCAGCTATTCCCGTAGTTCCCCCTATGGCTACACCTTC.